This T cell receptor (beta chain) was recorded in a study of regulatory T cells in long-lasting Graves disease. Time point noted: newly diagnosed GD, antithyroid drugs for less than 3 months. PBMC-extracted RNA yielded the TCR library. Patients came through an endocrinology department, and that department was in Xi'an, China. V shed 2 bases, J shed 2 bases, and the junction held 5 bases outside the gene matches. Germline CDR1 is MGHRA and CDR2 is YSYEKL. This CDR3 spans 15 amino acids. With iRepertoire HTBI primers and Arm-PCR of CDR3 regions, TCR beta libraries were built. TCRdb re-derived calls from the multiplex PCR reads in MiXCR, one entry per CDR3 protein. Of about 620,000 distinct CDR3 sequences listed, less than 20% are singletons. This same sample was also part of a study on T cells in Graves' hyperthyroidism and ophthalmopathy. Turning to that study: An initial round of RT-PCR targeting the TCR CDR3 relied on the HTBI primer set. Model output signaled ophthalmopathy a median roughly 6.1 months ahead of onset.

The V gene is TRBV4-1, the J gene TRBJ2-5, with 7 bases identical to TRBD2. Sequencing used peripheral blood mononuclear cells (PBMCs), obtained at new diagnosis, from a patient treated with antithyroid drugs. This TCR came from a woman aged 25 to 39 with Graves disease. CDR3 region: CASSQWGGGQETQYF. DNA of the CDR3: TGCGCCAGCAGCCAATGGGGGGGAGGACAAGAGACCCAGTACTTC.